The text below deals with one TCR beta chain. Its cognate antigen is unknown. This specimen belongs to a study of somatic mutations in cytotoxic T cells in rheumatoid arthritis. General study results and limits: Rheumatoid arthritis patients were compared with age-matched healthy controls, and their CD8+ T-cell clonality did not differ significantly.

This CDR3 contains 15 residues. Germline CDR1 SGDLS, CDR2 YYNGEE. Trimming cost V 3 bases and J 0 bases, with 10 bases left between them. In the original processing: Only a few patient CD8+ clones above 1% matched published virus-specific TCRB sequences. The assay was immunoSEQ multiplex PCR, and TCRdb's table has in-frame clones only and misses some. That table supplies the V and J calls and clone size; D and trimming were determined from the DNA. The sample contains some 16,000 clones, roughly 82% of which appear only once. The clonotype originates from a woman between 50 and 59 years old with rheumatoid arthritis. The chain couples TRBV9 to TRBJ2-1; D is perhaps TRBD2 (6 bases). Sequencing used CD8+ T cells sorted from blood. In DNA, the CDR3 is TGTGCCAGCAGCGGCCCCGGGGGCTCCTACAATGAGCAGTTCTTC. Translated, it gives CASSGPGGSYNEQFF.